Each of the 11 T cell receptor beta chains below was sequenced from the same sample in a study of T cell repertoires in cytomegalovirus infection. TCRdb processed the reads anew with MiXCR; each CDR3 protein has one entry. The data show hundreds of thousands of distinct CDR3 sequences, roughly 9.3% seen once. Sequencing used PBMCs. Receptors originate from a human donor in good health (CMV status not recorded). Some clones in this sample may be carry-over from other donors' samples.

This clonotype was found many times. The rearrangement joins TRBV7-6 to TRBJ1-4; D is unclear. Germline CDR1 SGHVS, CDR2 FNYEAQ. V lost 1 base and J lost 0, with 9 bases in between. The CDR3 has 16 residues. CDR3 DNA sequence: TGTGCCAGCAGCTTAGAGATTGGTACAACTAATGAAAAACTGTTTTTT. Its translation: CASSLEIGTTNEKLFF.

The CDR3 reads CASSPRPSGGGYNEQFF. Here the CDR3 DNA reads TGTGCCAGCTCACCACGACCTAGCGGGGGGGGCTACAATGAGCAGTTCTTC. J is TRBJ2-1 and V is TRBV18, with 12 bases fitting TRBD2. Per the germline V gene, CDR1 is KGHSH and CDR2 is LQKENI. V lost 1 base, J lost 3 bases, and 4 bases stayed unmatched. This CDR3 comprises 17 residues.

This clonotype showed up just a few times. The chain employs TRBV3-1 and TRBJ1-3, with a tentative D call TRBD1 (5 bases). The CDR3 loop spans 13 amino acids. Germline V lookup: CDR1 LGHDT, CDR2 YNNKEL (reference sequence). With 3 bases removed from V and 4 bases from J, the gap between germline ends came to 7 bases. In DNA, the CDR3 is TGTGCCAGCAGCCATGACAGAGGAAACACCATATATTTT. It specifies CASSHDRGNTIYF.

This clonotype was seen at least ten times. The CDR3 region is CASSSTSGGAGEQFF. The CDR3 DNA is TGTGCCAGCAGTAGTACTAGCGGGGGGGCCGGTGAGCAGTTCTTC. The chain has TRBV28 and TRBJ2-1; TRBD2 matches 13 bases. The junction had 7 bases not matched to a gene; V was cut back by 5 bases and J by 9 bases. CDR3 length: 15 amino acids. Germline lookup yields CDR1 MDHEN and CDR2 SYDVKM.

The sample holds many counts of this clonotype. CDR3 in DNA: TGTGCCAGCAGCTTAGTGAGTAGGCAGGGGGATACGCAGTATTTT. This codes for CASSLVSRQGDTQYF. The chain combines TRBV7-2 with TRBJ2-3, with D possibly TRBD1 on 6 matching bases. V lost 1 base and J 6 bases, leaving 14 bases between the germline ends. CDR1 is SGHTA and CDR2 is FQGNSA in the germline V gene. The CDR3 runs 15 residues.

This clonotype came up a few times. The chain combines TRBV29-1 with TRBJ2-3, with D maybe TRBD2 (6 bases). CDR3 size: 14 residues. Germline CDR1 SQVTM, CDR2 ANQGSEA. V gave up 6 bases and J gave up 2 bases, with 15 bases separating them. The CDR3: CSVGSGLDTDTQYF. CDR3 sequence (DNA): TGCAGCGTGGGATCGGGACTCGACACAGATACGCAGTATTTT.

In DNA form, the CDR3 reads TGCAGCGTTGAAGTGGGGACACACACTGAAGCTTTCTTT. Translating it yields CSVEVGTHTEAFF. This chain links TRBV29-1 with TRBJ1-1, with a possible D match to TRBD1 (6 bases). This CDR3 has 13 amino acids. Germline CDR1 is SQVTM and CDR2 is ANQGSEA. V was pared by 1 base and J by 3 bases, with 9 bases between.

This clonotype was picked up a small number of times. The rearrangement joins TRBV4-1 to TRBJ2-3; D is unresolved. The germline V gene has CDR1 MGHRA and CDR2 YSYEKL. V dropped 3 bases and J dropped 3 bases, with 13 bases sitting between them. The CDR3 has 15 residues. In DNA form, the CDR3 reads TGCGCCAGCAGCCATAGGACGTGGGGAACAGATACGCAGTATTTT. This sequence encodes CASSHRTWGTDTQYF.

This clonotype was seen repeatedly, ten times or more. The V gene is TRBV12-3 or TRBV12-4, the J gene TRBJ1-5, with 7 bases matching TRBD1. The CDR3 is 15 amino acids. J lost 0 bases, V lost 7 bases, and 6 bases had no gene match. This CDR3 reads CASNQGQYSNQPQHF. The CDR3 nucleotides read TGTGCCAGCAACCAGGGACAGTATAGCAATCAGCCCCAGCATTTT.

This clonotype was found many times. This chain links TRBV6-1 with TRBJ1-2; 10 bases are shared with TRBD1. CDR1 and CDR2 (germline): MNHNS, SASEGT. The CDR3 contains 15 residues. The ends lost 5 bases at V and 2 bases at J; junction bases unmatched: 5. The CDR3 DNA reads TGTGCCAGCAGTTATTTGGGACAGGGGAACTATGGCTACACCTTC. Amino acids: CASSYLGQGNYGYTF.

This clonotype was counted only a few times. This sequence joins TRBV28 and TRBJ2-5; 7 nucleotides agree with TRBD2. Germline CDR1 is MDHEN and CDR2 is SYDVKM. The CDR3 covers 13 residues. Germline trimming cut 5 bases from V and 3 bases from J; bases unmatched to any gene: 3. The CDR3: CASSPGGKETQYF. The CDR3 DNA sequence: TGTGCCAGCAGTCCCGGGGGGAAAGAGACCCAGTACTTC.